This TCR beta chain was sequenced during a study of blood T cell repertoires in COVID-19. Study as a whole: The United States, Italy and Spain supplied acute and convalescent COVID-19 samples. Sources were T cells, B-cell-depleted T cells, or PBMCs; the material itself was cDNA or gDNA.

Original processing notes: Estimated nucleated cell counts came from reference gene primer amplification. The assay was immunoSEQ multiplex PCR, and TCRdb's table has in-frame clones only and misses some. V and J calls and clone size come straight from that table; D and trimming were deduced from the DNA. The sample lists over 600,000 clones, around 89% occurring once. Germline CDR1 reads SNHLY; CDR2 reads FYNNEI. CDR3 length equals 15 residues. V was cut by 4 bases and J by 6 bases, with 17 bases left in between. The chain links TRBV2 to TRBJ2-3; the D is unclear. The clonotype comes from a woman in her late teens or twenties with acute or convalescent COVID-19. Sequencing used peripheral blood. The CDR3 reads CASSGARLTYDTQYF. Written as DNA, the CDR3 is TGTGCCAGCAGTGGGGCCCGCCTGACGTACGATACGCAGTATTTT.